This paragraph covers one T cell receptor beta chain sequence. Its antigen is unidentified. Primed by a sample-barcoded 5' primer and a J-beta primer mix, a second PCR proceeded for about 6 to 11 cycles. Each cDNA molecule was tagged by a template-switch adaptor with 12 random nucleotides. TCRdb independently ran MiXCR on the 5' RACE reads; one entry per CDR3 protein. The table records about 1.1 million distinct CDR3 sequences, around two fifths of them present only once. This record comes from a study of blood T cells in healthy people across ages. Overall study results and limits: Strong correlation linked observed beta diversity and percent naive T cells. The study could not conclusively compare naive and antigen-experienced cells, given its unsorted PBMCs. Donor CMV status, an unknown factor, possibly confounded changes in expanded clonotypes.

CDR1 is DFQATT and CDR2 is SNEGSKA in the germline V gene (reference sequence). The CDR3 length is 14 residues. V usage is TRBV20-1 and J usage is TRBJ2-4, with 9 bases lining up with TRBD1. The DNA end favors TRBJ2-7, so the J call may be wrong. The sequenced sample was blood. The clonotype was recovered from a young man in good health. This CDR3 is CSASDWDRVHEQYF. The CDR3, as DNA: TGCAGTGCTAGCGACTGGGACAGGGTCCACGAGCAGTACTTC.